One T cell receptor (beta chain) is described in this entry. The protocol was immunoSEQ multiplex PCR, while the TCRdb copy is restricted to in-frame clones and leaves out a portion. Among about 180,000 clones listed, around 90% were seen once. These data come from a study of T cell responses to AZD1222 COVID-19 vaccine. CDR3 length equals 13 residues. Trimming pared 6 bases from V and 2 bases from J, leaving 10 bases between. Germline V gene sequence: CDR1 MNHEY, CDR2 SVGAGI. The TCR comes from an adult who received the MenACWY meningococcal vaccine as a control. The sample in question was peripheral blood, obtained 28 days after the second dose of the MenACWY control vaccine. The genes are TRBV6-5 and TRBJ1-2; the D gene is possibly TRBD1 (5 bases). The CDR3 protein is CASSVTENYGYTF. CDR3 DNA: TGTGCCAGCAGCGTGACAGAAAACTATGGCTACACCTTC.